One sample yielded the 23 T cell receptor beta chains listed below, sequenced in a study of technical replicates of blood from a few donors. TCRdb's copy holds only in-frame clones and misses some; the assay was immunoSEQ multiplex PCR. Of about 18,000 clones in the sample, 70% to 85% are singletons; the top ten hold 10%. The specimen sequenced was PBMCs. These receptors came from a human donor in good health. Some clones in this sample may be carry-over from other donors' samples.

This chain links TRBV4-1 with TRBJ2-1; the match to TRBD2 covers 11 bases. V dropped 3 bases and J dropped 6; count of bases not matched to a gene: 4. The CDR3 extends over 15 amino acids. Germline-derived CDR1 and CDR2 are MGHRA and YSYEKL. CDR3 region: CASSQIGLAGNEQFF. As DNA, the CDR3 is TGCGCCAGCAGCCAGATCGGACTAGCGGGCAATGAGCAGTTCTTC.

In its sample, this clone was seen a few times. This rearrangement joins TRBV20-1 to TRBJ1-1; no reliable D call. This CDR3 region has 11 residues. V gave up 2 bases and J gave up 11 bases, with 12 bases separating them. Per germline, CDR1 DFQATT and CDR2 SNEGSKA (reference sequence). The CDR3 here is CSARRDPGAFF. The CDR3, as DNA: TGCAGTGCTAGACGGGATCCGGGGGCTTTCTTT.

This clone was recorded a few times. CDR3 region: CATVNPKQGDQPQHF. The CDR3 coding sequence is TGTGCCACCGTAAACCCGAAACAGGGGGATCAGCCCCAGCATTTT. The rearrangement joins TRBV7-9 to TRBJ1-5; 8 positions match TRBD1. Germline loops: CDR1 SEHNR, CDR2 FQNEAQ (reference sequence). The CDR3 is 15 residues long. Unmatched junction bases numbered 13, after V lost 10 bases and J lost 5 bases.

CDR3 sequence: CASSLSLGGVEGYTF. The CDR3 DNA follows: TGTGCCAGCAGTTTATCCCTCGGAGGGGTAGAGGGCTACACCTTC. The chain joins TRBV28 to TRBJ1-2, with D perhaps matching TRBD1 (5 bases). The CDR3 runs 15 residues. Trimming shortened V by 1 base and J by 8 bases, and 17 bases separated the two germline ends. The germline gives CDR1 MDHEN, CDR2 SYDVKM.

The CDR3 here is CASTGRQWGYEQYF. Written as DNA, the CDR3 is TGTGCCAGCACCGGTAGACAGTGGGGCTACGAGCAGTACTTC. V is TRBV11-2 and J is TRBJ2-5, with a possible D match to TRBD1 (5 bases). The J call may be incorrect, as the DNA end agrees better with TRBJ2-7. Per the germline V gene, CDR1 is SGHAT and CDR2 is FQNNGV. This CDR3 has 14 amino acids.

V is TRBV6-5 and J is TRBJ2-1; 8 nucleotides agree with TRBD1. In germline, CDR1 is MNHEY, CDR2 SVGAGI. CDR3 length equals 14 residues. The trim removed 5 bases at V and 5 bases at J, leaving 5 bases unmatched. The CDR3 DNA is TGTGCCAGCAGTACCCAGGGGGCGAACAATGAGCAGTTCTTC. As protein: CASSTQGANNEQFF.

The genes are TRBV28 and TRBJ1-2; D gene ambiguous. Between the trimmed V and J ends, which lost 4 bases and 6 bases, there was a span of 6 bases. The CDR3 loop spans 11 amino acids. Germline V CDR1 and CDR2: MDHEN, SYDVKM. CDR3 nucleotides: TGTGCCAGCAGTTATAGAAATGGCTACACCTTC. The encoded protein is CASSYRNGYTF.

CDR3 coding DNA: TGTGCCAGCAGCTCCAGGACTAGCGGGATTAGAGATACGCAGTATTTT. As protein: CASSSRTSGIRDTQYF. The chain is built from TRBV7-3 and TRBJ2-3; 12 bases agree with TRBD2. This CDR3 has 16 residues. Per germline, CDR1 SGHTA and CDR2 FQGTGA. J was trimmed by 5 bases and V by 4 bases; bases with no gene match: 7.

The chain carries TRBV27 and TRBJ1-2, with TRBD1 matching 8 bases. V lost 3 bases to trimming and J lost 4 bases; unmatched junction nucleotides: 10. CDR1 and CDR2 (germline): MNHEY, SMNVEV (reference sequence). The CDR3 runs to 16 residues. The CDR3 DNA reads TGTGCCAGCAGTTTTTGGCAGGGGGCGGATTTCTATGGCTACACCTTC. It translates to CASSFWQGADFYGYTF.

V is TRBV13 and J is TRBJ2-1, with 9 bases fitting TRBD2. Trimming took 5 bases from V and 3 from J; bases not matched to a gene: 5. There are 15 residues in the CDR3. The germline V gene has CDR1 PRHDT and CDR2 FYEKMQ (reference sequence). Here the CDR3 DNA reads TGTGCCAGCAGCCCTGTAGCGGGAGTCTACAATGAGCAGTTCTTC. It encodes CASSPVAGVYNEQFF.

The chain links TRBV30 to TRBJ2-1, with 11 bases lining up with TRBD2. CDR3 length: 15 amino acids. V gave up 2 bases and J gave up 4 bases; unmatched junction bases: 4. Germline values: CDR1 GTSNPN, CDR2 SVGIG (reference sequence). The CDR3 is CAWSLAGGPYNEQFF. The CDR3 bases are TGTGCCTGGAGTCTAGCGGGAGGACCTTACAATGAGCAGTTCTTC. The whole variable domain, filled in from reference TRBV30 and TRBJ2-1, reads SQTIHQWPATLVQPVGSPLSLECTVEGTSNPNLYWYRQAAGRGLQLLFYSVGIGQISSEVPQNLSASRPQDRQFILSSKKLLLSDSGFYLCAWSLAGGPYNEQFFGPGTRLTVL.

This rearrangement joins TRBV7-6 to TRBJ2-5; TRBD1 matches 10 bases. The CDR3 is 15 amino acids. In germline, CDR1 is SGHVS, CDR2 FNYEAQ. J gave up 5 bases and V 5 bases, and 8 bases lay outside the gene matches. CDR3 in DNA: TGTGCCAGCAGCCCGGGGGACAGGGGAGATGAGACCCAGTACTTC. It encodes CASSPGDRGDETQYF.

J is TRBJ1-5 and V is TRBV6-1, with D maybe TRBD1 (5 bases). V gave up 7 bases and J gave up 3 bases, with 7 bases separating them. The CDR3 covers 12 residues. Per germline, CDR1 MNHNS and CDR2 SASEGT. CDR3 DNA: TGTGCCAGCAAAGGGGACAATCAGCCCCAGCATTTT. It translates to CASKGDNQPQHF.

The J gene is TRBJ2-3, the V gene TRBV27; 10 bases match TRBD2. CDR3 size: 17 residues. Germline trimming cut 6 bases from V and 0 bases from J; bases unmatched to any gene: 9. CDR1 and CDR2 (germline): MNHEY, SMNVEV (reference sequence). The CDR3 here is CASSPLLLAGSTDTQYF. Here the CDR3 DNA reads TGTGCCAGCAGCCCCCTCCTACTAGCGGGGAGCACAGATACGCAGTATTTT.

The CDR3 loop is CASSSRQNYEQYF. CDR3 in DNA: TGTGCCAGCAGCTCTAGACAGAACTACGAGCAGTACTTC. The V gene is TRBV9, the J gene TRBJ2-7; perhaps TRBD1 as D (5 bases). The germline gives CDR1 SGDLS, CDR2 YYNGEE. Trimming cost V 4 bases and J 3 bases, with 11 bases left between them. This CDR3 has 13 amino acids.

J is TRBJ2-1 and V is TRBV5-6, with 10 bases lining up with TRBD2. V was clipped by 4 bases and J by 4 bases; unmatched bases: 5. This CDR3 has 15 residues. Germline loops: CDR1 SGHDT, CDR2 YYEEEE. DNA for the CDR3: TGTGCCAGCAGCCTGACTAGCGGGCCTTACAATGAGCAGTTCTTC. This sequence encodes CASSLTSGPYNEQFF.

The chain links TRBV7-2 to TRBJ2-7; 10 positions agree with TRBD2. CDR1 and CDR2 (germline): SGHTA, FQGNSA. Trimming removed 5 bases from V and 6 bases from J; junction bases left unmatched: 7. There are 14 residues in the CDR3. As DNA, the CDR3 is TGTGCCAGCAGCCCCCGAGCGGGAGGGTTCGAGCAGTACTTC. It is translated as CASSPRAGGFEQYF. The full variable domain, completed using reference TRBV7-2 and TRBJ2-7, is GAGVSQSPSNKVTEKGKDVELRCDPISGHTALYWYRQSLGQGLEFLIYFQGNSAPDKSGLPSDRFSAERTGGSVSTLTIQRTQQEDSAVYLCASSPRAGGFEQYFGPGTRLTVT.

The J gene is TRBJ2-5, the V gene TRBV18; possible D gene TRBD2, 6 bases. The germline gives CDR1 KGHSH, CDR2 LQKENI. The length of the CDR3 is 14 residues. V gave up 2 bases and J gave up 2 bases, with 9 bases separating them. CDR3 region: CASSPSSEQETQYF. CDR3 DNA: TGTGCCAGCTCACCATCTAGCGAACAAGAGACCCAGTACTTC.

The rearrangement links TRBV25-1 to TRBJ2-3; D is perhaps TRBD2 (5 bases). V lost 10 bases, J lost 1 base, and 27 bases lay in between. Germline V gene data show CDR1 as MGHDK and CDR2 as SYGVNS. This CDR3 spans 18 amino acids. The CDR3 region is CAKSLFRPSGRGTDTQYF. In DNA, the CDR3 is TGTGCCAAATCCCTATTCCGCCCCTCGGGGAGAGGCACAGATACGCAGTATTTT. Using reference TRBV25-1 and TRBJ2-3 for the parts outside the CDR3, the full variable domain is EADIYQTPRYLVIGTGKKITLECSQTMGHDKMYWYQQDPGMELHLIHYSYGVNSTEKGDLSSESTVSRIRTEHFPLTLESARPSHTSQYLCAKSLFRPSGRGTDTQYFGPGTRLTVL.

There are a few counts of this clone. This sequence joins TRBV7-3 and TRBJ1-1; the D gene is possibly TRBD1 (5 bases). Deletions cut 3 bases from V and 7 bases from J, with 12 bases between. The CDR3 spans 13 residues. Germline CDR1 SGHTA, CDR2 FQGTGA. The CDR3, as DNA: TGTGCCAGCAGCTTTGGGGGGAGGGGTGAAGCTTTCTTT. Protein: CASSFGGRGEAFF. Based on the CDR3 plus reference TRBV7-3 and TRBJ1-1, the full variable domain is GAGVSQTPSNKVTEKGKYVELRCDPISGHTALYWYRQSLGQGPEFLIYFQGTGAADDSGLPNDRFFAVRPEGSVSTLKIQRTERGDSAVYLCASSFGGRGEAFFGQGTRLTVV.

The chain employs TRBV7-9 and TRBJ2-2; 10 nucleotides match TRBD1. The CDR3 contains 16 residues. Trimming at V came to 3 bases and at J to 6 bases, leaving 7 bases not matched to a gene. Germline V lookup: CDR1 SEHNR, CDR2 FQNEAQ (reference sequence). The CDR3 loop reads CASSLSTGTGAGELFF. The CDR3 nucleotides read TGTGCCAGCAGCTTGTCCACCGGGACAGGGGCCGGGGAGCTGTTTTTT.

V gene TRBV29-1 combines with J gene TRBJ1-1; TRBD1 is a possible D gene (6 bases). This CDR3 spans 14 amino acids. V was clipped by 4 bases and J by 0 bases, with 12 bases between them. Germline CDR1 is SQVTM and CDR2 is ANQGSEA. The CDR3 loop reads CSVVGQIMNTEAFF. CDR3 sequence (DNA): TGCAGCGTTGTCGGACAGATTATGAACACTGAAGCTTTCTTT.

This chain links TRBV11-3 with TRBJ2-5; 8 bases match TRBD1. Germline-derived CDR1 and CDR2 are SGHNT and YENEEA. The CDR3 has 13 amino acids. V shed 5 bases, J shed 4 bases, and the junction held 3 bases outside the gene matches. In DNA form, the CDR3 reads TGTGCCAGCAGCCCGACAGGGGTAGAGACCCAGTACTTC. Translation: CASSPTGVETQYF.